This TCR beta chain comes out of a study of cytomegalovirus exposure and HLA in healthy donors. General study findings and limits: A later analysis linked 15,000 to 20,000 TCR beta sequences to HLA alleles at 0.05 false discovery rate. TCR beta V segments were, for the most part, productive about 90% or about 30% of the time in an earlier analysis. In vitro work confirmed that three CMV-associated chains recognize CMV antigens.

The CDR3 is 15 residues long. Looked up from germline, CDR1 is KGHSH and CDR2 is LQKENI. The V gene lost 6 bases and the J gene lost 1 base, with 15 bases spanning the gap. Primers included in the PCR were 60 Vbeta and 13 Jbeta primers. Original analysis: There were 80 million or so unique TCR beta chains by a later count, and about 11 million of them were shared. Using immunoSEQ multiplex PCR, the repertoire was profiled, and TCRdb retains in-frame clones only, with some absent. V and J calls and clone size are given by that table; D and trimming were obtained from the DNA. Its listing shows tens of thousands of clones. Regarding this clone: Its antigen is undetermined.

Sample: PBMCs. This receptor was identified in a female donor in good health and CMV-seropositive. V gene TRBV18 combines with J gene TRBJ1-1; perhaps TRBD1 as D (5 bases). The CDR3 region has the DNA TGTGCCAGCTCCCCAAGACAGTCCGAGAACACTGAAGCTTTCTTT. Amino acids: CASSPRQSENTEAFF. Full variable domain (remainder filled in from reference TRBV18 and TRBJ1-1): NAGVMQNPRHLVRRRGQEARLRCSPMKGHSHVYWYRQLPEEGLKFMVYLQKENIIDESGMPKERFSAEFPKEGPSILRIQQVVRGDSAAYFCASSPRQSENTEAFFGQGTRLTVV.